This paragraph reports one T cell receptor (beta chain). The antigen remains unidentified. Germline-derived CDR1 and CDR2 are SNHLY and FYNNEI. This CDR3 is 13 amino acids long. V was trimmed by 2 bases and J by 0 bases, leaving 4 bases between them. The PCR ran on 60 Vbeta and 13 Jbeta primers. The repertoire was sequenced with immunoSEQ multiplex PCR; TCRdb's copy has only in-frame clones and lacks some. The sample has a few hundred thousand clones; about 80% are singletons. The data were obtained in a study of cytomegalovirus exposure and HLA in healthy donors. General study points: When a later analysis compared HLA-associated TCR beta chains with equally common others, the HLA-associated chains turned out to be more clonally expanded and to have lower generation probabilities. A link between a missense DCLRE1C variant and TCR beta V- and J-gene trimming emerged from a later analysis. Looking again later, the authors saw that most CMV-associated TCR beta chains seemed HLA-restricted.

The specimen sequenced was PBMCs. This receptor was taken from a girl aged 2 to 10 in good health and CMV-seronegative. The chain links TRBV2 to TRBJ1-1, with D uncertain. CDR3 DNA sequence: TGTGCCAGCAGTGAACAGTTGAACACTGAAGCTTTCTTT. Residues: CASSEQLNTEAFF.